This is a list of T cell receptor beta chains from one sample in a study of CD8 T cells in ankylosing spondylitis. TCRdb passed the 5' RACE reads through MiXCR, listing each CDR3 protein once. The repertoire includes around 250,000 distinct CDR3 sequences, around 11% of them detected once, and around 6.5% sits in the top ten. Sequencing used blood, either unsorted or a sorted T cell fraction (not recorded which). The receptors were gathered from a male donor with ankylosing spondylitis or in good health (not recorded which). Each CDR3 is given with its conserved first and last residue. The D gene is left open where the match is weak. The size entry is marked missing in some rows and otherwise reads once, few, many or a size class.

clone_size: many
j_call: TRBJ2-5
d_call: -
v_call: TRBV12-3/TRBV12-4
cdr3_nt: TGTGCCAGCAGTTTAGTGGAGGAGACCCAGTACTTC
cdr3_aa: CASSLVEETQYF

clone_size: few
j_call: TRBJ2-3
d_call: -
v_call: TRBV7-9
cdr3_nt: TGTGCCAGCAGTCGCGACCATACAGATACGCAGTATTTT
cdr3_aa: CASSRDHTDTQYF

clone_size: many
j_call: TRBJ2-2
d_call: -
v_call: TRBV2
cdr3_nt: TGTGCCAGCAGTGAAACCGGGGTCACCGGGGAGCTGTTTTTT
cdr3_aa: CASSETGVTGELFF

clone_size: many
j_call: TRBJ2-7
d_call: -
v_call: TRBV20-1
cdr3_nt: TGCAGTGCTAAAGAAGGCTCCTACGAGCAGTACTTC
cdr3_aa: CSAKEGSYEQYF

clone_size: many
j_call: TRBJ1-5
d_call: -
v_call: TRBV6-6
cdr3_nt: TGTGCCAGCCGACAGCCAAATCAGCCCCAGCATTTT
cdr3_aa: CASRQPNQPQHF

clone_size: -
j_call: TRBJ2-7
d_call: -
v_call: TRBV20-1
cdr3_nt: TGCAGTGCTAGTCGTCCAGGGGTCGGCGAGCAGTACTTC
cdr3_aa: CSASRPGVGEQYF

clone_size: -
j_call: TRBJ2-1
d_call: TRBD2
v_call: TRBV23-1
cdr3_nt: TGCGCCAGCATCCGGACTAGCGGGGGGGCCGACCCACAAAGAGATGAGCAGTTCTTC
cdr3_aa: CASIRTSGGADPQRDEQFF

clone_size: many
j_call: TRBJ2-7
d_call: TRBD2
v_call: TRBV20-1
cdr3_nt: TGCAGTCCAAAGGGGGGACTAGCGGGAGATGAGCAGTACTTC
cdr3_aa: CSPKGGLAGDEQYF

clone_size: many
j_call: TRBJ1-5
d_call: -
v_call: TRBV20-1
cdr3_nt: TGCAGTGCCGGCGAACCAGGGTGGGTTAGCAATCAGCCCCAGCATTTT
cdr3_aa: CSAGEPGWVSNQPQHF

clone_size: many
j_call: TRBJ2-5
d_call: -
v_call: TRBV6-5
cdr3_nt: TGTGCCAGCAGTTACTCTGGGGGAGAATTGTACCAAGAGACCCAGTACTTC
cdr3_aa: CASSYSGGELYQETQYF

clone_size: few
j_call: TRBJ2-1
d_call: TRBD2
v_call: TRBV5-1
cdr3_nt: TGCGCCAGCAGCTTGGAGGGCGGGACTAGTAGAAATGAGCAGTTCTTC
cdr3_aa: CASSLEGGTSRNEQFF

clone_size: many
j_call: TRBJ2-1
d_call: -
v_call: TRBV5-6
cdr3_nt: TGTGCCAGCAGCTTGATCGACAGAGCCAATGAGCAGTTCTTC
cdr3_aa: CASSLIDRANEQFF

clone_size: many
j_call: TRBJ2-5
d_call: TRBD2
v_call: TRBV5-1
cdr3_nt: TGCGCCAGCAGGATCGGCCTAGCGGGACAGATCGAAAAAGAGGGAGAGACCCAGTACTTC
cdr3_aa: CASRIGLAGQIEKEGETQYF

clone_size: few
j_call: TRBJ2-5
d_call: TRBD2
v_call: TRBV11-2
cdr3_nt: TGTGCCACCAGCGGGGGGTACCAAGAGACCCAGTACTTC
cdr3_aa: CATSGGYQETQYF

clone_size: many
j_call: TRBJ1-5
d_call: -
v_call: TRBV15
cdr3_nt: TGTGCCACCAGCAGAGGAGACAGGAATCAGCCCCAGCATTTT
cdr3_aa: CATSRGDRNQPQHF

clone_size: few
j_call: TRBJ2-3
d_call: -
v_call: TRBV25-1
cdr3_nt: TGTGCCAGCAGTGAGGGGGGCGGGCCCTGGGCGGATACGCAGTATTTT
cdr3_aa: CASSEGGGPWADTQYF

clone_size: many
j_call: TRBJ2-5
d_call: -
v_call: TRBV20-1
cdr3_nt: TGCAGTGCGAATCCCCAGAAAGAGACCCAGTACTTC
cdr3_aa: CSANPQKETQYF

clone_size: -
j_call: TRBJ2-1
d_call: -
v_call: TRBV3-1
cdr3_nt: TGTGCCAGCAGTCGTGGAGGGTACAATGAGCAGTTCTTC
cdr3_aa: CASSRGGYNEQFF

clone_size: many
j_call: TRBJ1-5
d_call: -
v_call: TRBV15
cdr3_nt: TGTGCCACCAGCAGAGACCCCCTCGGGTTTCAGCCCCAGCATTTT
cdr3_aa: CATSRDPLGFQPQHF

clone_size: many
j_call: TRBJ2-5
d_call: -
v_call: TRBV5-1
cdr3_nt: TGCGCCAGCAGCTTGGCTTCCCAAGAGACCCAGTACTTC
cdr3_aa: CASSLASQETQYF

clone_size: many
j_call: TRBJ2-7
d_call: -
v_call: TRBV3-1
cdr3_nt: TGTGCCAGCAGCCAAGGCCTCGAGCAGTACTTC
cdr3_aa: CASSQGLEQYF

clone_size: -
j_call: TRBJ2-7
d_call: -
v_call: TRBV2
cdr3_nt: TGTGCCAGCAGTGAAGTATTCGAGCAGTACTTC
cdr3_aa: CASSEVFEQYF

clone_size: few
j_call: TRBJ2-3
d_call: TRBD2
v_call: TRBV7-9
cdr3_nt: TGTGCCAGCAGCCCTCCGGGACTAGCGATAGATACGCAGTATTTT
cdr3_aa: CASSPPGLAIDTQYF

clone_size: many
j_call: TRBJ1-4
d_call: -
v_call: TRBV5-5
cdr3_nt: TGTGCCAGCAGCTTAGGGGGGACTAATGAAAAACTGTTTTTT
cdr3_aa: CASSLGGTNEKLFF

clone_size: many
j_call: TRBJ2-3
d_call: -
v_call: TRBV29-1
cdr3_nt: TGCAGCGTCGCGACGGGGACGGATACGCAGTATTTT
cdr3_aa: CSVATGTDTQYF

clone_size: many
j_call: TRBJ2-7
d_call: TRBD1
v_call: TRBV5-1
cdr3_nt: TGCGCCAGCAGTCCGCGACAGGGCTATGAATACGAGCAGTACTTC
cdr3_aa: CASSPRQGYEYEQYF

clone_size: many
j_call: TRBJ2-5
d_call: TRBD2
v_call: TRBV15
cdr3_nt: TGTGCCACCAAGTCAGTAGCGGGAATCGAAGGGACCCAGTACTTC
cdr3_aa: CATKSVAGIEGTQYF

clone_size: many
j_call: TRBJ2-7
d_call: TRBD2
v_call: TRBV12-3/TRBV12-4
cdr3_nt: TGTGCCAGCAGTTTTGGGACTAGCGTCTACGAGCAGTACTTC
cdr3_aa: CASSFGTSVYEQYF

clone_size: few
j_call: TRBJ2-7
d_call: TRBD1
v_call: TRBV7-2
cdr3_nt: TGTGCCAGCAGCCTCGGGACAGTCCGTTACGAGCAGTACTTC
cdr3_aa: CASSLGTVRYEQYF

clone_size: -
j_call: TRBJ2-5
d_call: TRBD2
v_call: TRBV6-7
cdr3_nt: TGTGCCCTTTGCGGGAGACAAGAGACCCAGTACTTC
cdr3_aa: CALCGRQETQYF

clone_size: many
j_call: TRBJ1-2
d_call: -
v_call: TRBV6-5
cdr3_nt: TGTGCCAGCAGTTACAAATCGGTAAACTATGGCTACACCTTC
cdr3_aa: CASSYKSVNYGYTF

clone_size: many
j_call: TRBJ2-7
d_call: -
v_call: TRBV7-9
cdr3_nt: TGTGCCAGCAGCTCATCCGGCTACGAGCAGTACTTC
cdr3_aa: CASSSSGYEQYF